The 15 T cell receptor beta chains below were found in one sample sequenced in a study of memory CD4+ T cells and cytomegalovirus serostatus. The sort gate was single viable CD3+CD4+CD8-CD45RO+ cells for memory CD4+ T cells. Data came from immunoSEQ multiplex PCR; TCRdb stores just in-frame clones and leaves some out. The repertoire holds approximately 53,000 clones, with 82% as singletons. Sequences were obtained from memory CD4+ T cells from blood. The receptors come from an adult in good health and CMV-seronegative.

The rearrangement uses TRBV12-5 and TRBJ2-5, with a tentative D call TRBD2 (7 bases). The germline gives CDR1 LGHNT, CDR2 FRNRAP. The germline V and J ends were trimmed by 1 base and 5 bases, with 14 bases remaining between them. This CDR3 comprises 15 residues. The DNA for the CDR3 is TGTGCTAGTGGTTTGGGACTAGCCACAGGGGAGACCCAGTACTTC. It yields the protein CASGLGLATGETQYF.

The chain recombines TRBV6-1 with TRBJ2-6; D is ambiguous. Germline CDR1 and CDR2: MNHNS and SASEGT. CDR3 length: 18 residues. The V end was cut by 1 base, the J end by 0 bases, with 13 bases between. CDR3 amino acids: CASSEVAVESSGANVLTF. Here the CDR3 DNA reads TGTGCCAGCAGTGAAGTGGCCGTAGAATCCTCTGGGGCCAACGTCCTGACTTTC.

This chain joins TRBV7-2 and TRBJ1-2, with 8 bases lining up with TRBD1. The V gene's germline CDR1 is SGHTA and CDR2 FQGNSA. The CDR3 is 16 amino acids. Trimming removed 5 bases from V and 1 base from J; junction bases left unmatched: 9. The chain's CDR3 is CASSPGTGSLNYGYTF. CDR3 nucleotide sequence: TGTGCCAGCAGCCCTGGGACAGGCAGCCTTAACTATGGCTACACCTTC.

The V gene is TRBV11-2, the J gene TRBJ1-5; no clear D. Trimming left V 0 bases short and J 3 bases short, with 3 bases between. Germline V gene lookup returns CDR1 SGHAT and CDR2 FQNNGV. The CDR3 length is 13 residues. The CDR3 spells CASSLDLNQPQHF. The CDR3 coding sequence is TGTGCCAGCAGCTTAGATCTCAATCAGCCCCAGCATTTT.

The CDR3 DNA sequence: TGTGCCAGCAGTGCTACTAGCGGTCGCACAGATACGCAGTATTTT. It encodes CASSATSGRTDTQYF. J is TRBJ2-3 and V is TRBV6-1, with TRBD2 identical over 8 bases. The J segment lost 1 base and the V segment lost 4 bases, leaving 4 bases of the junction unmatched. The germline V gene encodes CDR1 MNHNS and CDR2 SASEGT. The CDR3 runs to 15 residues.

In this sample, this clone turned up a few times. J is TRBJ1-4 and V is TRBV29-1; the match to TRBD1 covers 8 bases. The germline V gene encodes CDR1 SQVTM and CDR2 ANQGSEA. This CDR3 contains 13 residues. V was pared by 6 bases and J by 2 bases, with 2 bases of the junction left unmatched. The CDR3 loop reads CSVNRGTNEKLFF. CDR3 bases: TGCAGCGTGAACAGGGGGACTAATGAAAAACTGTTTTTT. Based on the CDR3 plus reference TRBV29-1 and TRBJ1-4, the full variable domain is SAVISQKPSRDICQRGTSLTIQCQVDSQVTMMFWYRQQPGQSLTLIATANQGSEATYESGFVIDKFPISRPNLTFSTLTVSNMSPEDSSIYLCSVNRGTNEKLFFGSGTQLSVL.

The chain links TRBV7-9 to TRBJ2-7, with 10 bases lining up with TRBD1. The CDR3 contains 15 residues. With V trimmed by 4 bases and J by 3 bases, 6 bases remained unmatched. Germline CDR1 and CDR2: SEHNR and FQNEAQ (reference sequence). CDR3 residues: CASSSYRDRGYEQYF. DNA of the CDR3: TGTGCCAGCAGCTCTTACCGGGACAGGGGCTACGAGCAGTACTTC.

This chain links TRBV5-1 with TRBJ2-2; D is undetermined. This CDR3 comprises 14 residues. The V gene lost 6 bases and the J gene lost 1 base, with 10 bases spanning the gap. Germline V gene sequence: CDR1 SGHRS, CDR2 YFSETQ. The CDR3 DNA is TGCGCCAGCAAGGACCAGTTGAACACCGGGGAGCTGTTTTTT. It encodes CASKDQLNTGELFF.

The V call is TRBV7-3, the J call TRBJ2-1; 8 bases line up with TRBD2. CDR3 size: 15 residues. The germline V gene encodes CDR1 SGHTA and CDR2 FQGTGA. The junction had 5 bases not matched to a gene; V was cut back by 1 base and J by 6 bases. CDR3 region: CASSLSGGLGNEQFF. The CDR3 bases are TGTGCCAGCAGCTTAAGCGGGGGGCTAGGCAATGAGCAGTTCTTC.

The chain uses TRBV6-5 and TRBJ1-6, with TRBD1 matching 9 bases. CDR3 size: 14 residues. Germline V CDR1 and CDR2: MNHEY, SVGAGI. V lost 5 bases, J lost 7 bases, and 3 bases stayed unmatched. The CDR3 bases are TGTGCCAGCAGTCGACAGGGGGTAAATTCACCCCTCCACTTT. Residues: CASSRQGVNSPLHF.

The chain uses TRBV11-2 and TRBJ2-1, with TRBD1 identical over 8 bases. The CDR3 covers 19 residues. Germline CDR1 reads SGHAT; CDR2 reads FQNNGV. J lost 1 base, V lost 4 bases, and 15 bases had no gene match. The CDR3 region is CASSSAGFTQGASYNEQFF. In DNA, the CDR3 is TGTGCCAGCAGCTCCGCGGGGTTTACTCAGGGGGCTTCCTACAATGAGCAGTTCTTC.

The rearrangement links TRBV6-6 to TRBJ1-5; D call uncertain. The germline gives CDR1 MNHNY, CDR2 SVGAGI (reference sequence). The CDR3 is made up of 12 amino acids. V gave up 2 bases and J gave up 7 bases, with 6 bases separating them. The CDR3 nucleotides are TGTGCCAGCAGTTACGACGGGCAGCCCCAGCATTTT. Translating it yields CASSYDGQPQHF.

In this sample, this clone turned up a few times. The V call is TRBV5-4, the J call TRBJ1-4, with 8 bases aligning to TRBD1. J was trimmed by 2 bases and V by 4 bases; bases with no gene match: 4. The germline V gene has CDR1 SGHNT and CDR2 YYREEE (reference sequence). This CDR3 has 15 amino acids. CDR3 in DNA: TGTGCCAGCAGCCCTACAGGGGGTACTAATGAAAAACTGTTTTTT. Residues: CASSPTGGTNEKLFF.

The chain recombines TRBV5-1 with TRBJ2-1, with D perhaps matching TRBD2 (6 bases). Trimming left V 2 bases short and J 8 bases short, with 17 bases between. Germline V gene data show CDR1 as SGHRS and CDR2 as YFSETQ. This CDR3 comprises 15 residues. Here the CDR3 reads CASSFQDRWGDEQFF. CDR3 coding DNA: TGCGCCAGCAGCTTTCAGGACCGGTGGGGGGATGAGCAGTTCTTC. Full variable domain (missing parts from reference TRBV5-1 and TRBJ2-1): KAGVTQTPRYLIKTRGQQVTLSCSPISGHRSVSWYQQTPGQGLQFLFEYFSETQRNKGNFPGRFSGRQFSNSRSEMNVSTLELGDSALYLCASSFQDRWGDEQFFGPGTRLTVL.

V is TRBV4-2 and J is TRBJ2-3; TRBD2 matches at 12 bases. Germline loops: CDR1 LGHNA, CDR2 YNFKEQ. There are 17 residues in the CDR3. With V trimmed by 1 base and J by 1 base, 3 bases remained unmatched. CDR3 amino acids: CASSQGPSGGGTDTQYF. CDR3 in DNA: TGTGCCAGCAGCCAAGGCCCTAGCGGGGGGGGCACAGATACGCAGTATTTT.